The T cell receptor beta chain under discussion was sequenced for a study of spatial heterogeneity in lung cancer. This sample's time point: sample taken at primary tumor resection. From tumor, nontumor lung or frozen PBMC, whole RNA was taken unsorted for sequencing. TCRdb reprocessed the 5' RACE reads with MiXCR, giving one entry per CDR3 protein. The sample consists of some 53,000 distinct CDR3 sequences, around 6.7% of them appearing once. This clonotype has a handful of counts. The TCR comes from a female donor with early-stage non-small cell lung cancer. The specimen comprised PBMCs, sampled at surgery.

The CDR3 DNA is TGTGCCTGGAACAGGGCGTCCTACAATGAGCAGTTCTTC. It yields the protein CAWNRASYNEQFF. The genes are TRBV30 and TRBJ2-1, with a possible D match to TRBD1 (6 bases). Germline CDR1 is GTSNPN and CDR2 is SVGIG (reference sequence). The CDR3 runs to 13 residues. The ends were cut back, 4 bases at V and 1 base at J, with 8 bases in the middle. Based on the CDR3 plus reference TRBV30 and TRBJ2-1, the full variable domain is SQTIHQWPATLVQPVGSPLSLECTVEGTSNPNLYWYRQAAGRGLQLLFYSVGIGQISSEVPQNLSASRPQDRQFILSSKKLLLSDSGFYLCAWNRASYNEQFFGPGTRLTVL.